This T cell receptor (beta chain) originates from a study of T-cell reconstitution after alpha-beta-depleted transplantation in children. Preparation of the TCRbeta library involved a method that used unique molecular identifiers. TCRdb reprocessed the PCR reads via MiXCR and lists one record per CDR3 protein. The profile shows more than 250,000 distinct CDR3 sequences, approximately 9.8% of them singletons. In this sample, this clonotype turned up a few times. This material consisted of PBMCs from the stem cell graft donor, taken from the stem cell graft. This clonotype was obtained from a human donor who donated a stem cell graft to a child with SCID.

The CDR3 nucleotides read TGTGCCAGCAGCGTAGGTCCAGGTGTATCCGAGCAGTACTTC. Translation gives CASSVGPGVSEQYF. The rearrangement joins TRBV9 to TRBJ2-7; no clear D gene. The CDR3 is made up of 14 amino acids. Trimming pared 0 bases from V and 6 bases from J, leaving 13 bases between. Germline assignment: CDR1 SGDLS and CDR2 YYNGEE.